The clone carrying this T cell receptor beta chain was found once. The data are from a study of T cell repertoires in cytomegalovirus infection. One entry per CDR3 protein, called by TCRdb with MiXCR from the reads. Of 680,000 or so distinct CDR3 sequences listed, about 40% are singletons. This clonotype was sampled from a human donor in good health (CMV status not recorded). Some clones in this sample may be carry-over from other donors' samples. Sequencing was performed on PBMCs.

The DNA for the CDR3 is TGTGCCAGCAGCAAAGCAGGACAGATCTCTGGAAACACCATATATTTT. Its translation: CASSKAGQISGNTIYF. V gene TRBV5-4 combines with J gene TRBJ1-3; perhaps TRBD1 as D (6 bases). The CDR3 totals 16 residues. Germline V gene lookup returns CDR1 SGHNT and CDR2 YYREEE (reference sequence). V was cut by 4 bases and J by 0 bases, with 14 bases left in between.